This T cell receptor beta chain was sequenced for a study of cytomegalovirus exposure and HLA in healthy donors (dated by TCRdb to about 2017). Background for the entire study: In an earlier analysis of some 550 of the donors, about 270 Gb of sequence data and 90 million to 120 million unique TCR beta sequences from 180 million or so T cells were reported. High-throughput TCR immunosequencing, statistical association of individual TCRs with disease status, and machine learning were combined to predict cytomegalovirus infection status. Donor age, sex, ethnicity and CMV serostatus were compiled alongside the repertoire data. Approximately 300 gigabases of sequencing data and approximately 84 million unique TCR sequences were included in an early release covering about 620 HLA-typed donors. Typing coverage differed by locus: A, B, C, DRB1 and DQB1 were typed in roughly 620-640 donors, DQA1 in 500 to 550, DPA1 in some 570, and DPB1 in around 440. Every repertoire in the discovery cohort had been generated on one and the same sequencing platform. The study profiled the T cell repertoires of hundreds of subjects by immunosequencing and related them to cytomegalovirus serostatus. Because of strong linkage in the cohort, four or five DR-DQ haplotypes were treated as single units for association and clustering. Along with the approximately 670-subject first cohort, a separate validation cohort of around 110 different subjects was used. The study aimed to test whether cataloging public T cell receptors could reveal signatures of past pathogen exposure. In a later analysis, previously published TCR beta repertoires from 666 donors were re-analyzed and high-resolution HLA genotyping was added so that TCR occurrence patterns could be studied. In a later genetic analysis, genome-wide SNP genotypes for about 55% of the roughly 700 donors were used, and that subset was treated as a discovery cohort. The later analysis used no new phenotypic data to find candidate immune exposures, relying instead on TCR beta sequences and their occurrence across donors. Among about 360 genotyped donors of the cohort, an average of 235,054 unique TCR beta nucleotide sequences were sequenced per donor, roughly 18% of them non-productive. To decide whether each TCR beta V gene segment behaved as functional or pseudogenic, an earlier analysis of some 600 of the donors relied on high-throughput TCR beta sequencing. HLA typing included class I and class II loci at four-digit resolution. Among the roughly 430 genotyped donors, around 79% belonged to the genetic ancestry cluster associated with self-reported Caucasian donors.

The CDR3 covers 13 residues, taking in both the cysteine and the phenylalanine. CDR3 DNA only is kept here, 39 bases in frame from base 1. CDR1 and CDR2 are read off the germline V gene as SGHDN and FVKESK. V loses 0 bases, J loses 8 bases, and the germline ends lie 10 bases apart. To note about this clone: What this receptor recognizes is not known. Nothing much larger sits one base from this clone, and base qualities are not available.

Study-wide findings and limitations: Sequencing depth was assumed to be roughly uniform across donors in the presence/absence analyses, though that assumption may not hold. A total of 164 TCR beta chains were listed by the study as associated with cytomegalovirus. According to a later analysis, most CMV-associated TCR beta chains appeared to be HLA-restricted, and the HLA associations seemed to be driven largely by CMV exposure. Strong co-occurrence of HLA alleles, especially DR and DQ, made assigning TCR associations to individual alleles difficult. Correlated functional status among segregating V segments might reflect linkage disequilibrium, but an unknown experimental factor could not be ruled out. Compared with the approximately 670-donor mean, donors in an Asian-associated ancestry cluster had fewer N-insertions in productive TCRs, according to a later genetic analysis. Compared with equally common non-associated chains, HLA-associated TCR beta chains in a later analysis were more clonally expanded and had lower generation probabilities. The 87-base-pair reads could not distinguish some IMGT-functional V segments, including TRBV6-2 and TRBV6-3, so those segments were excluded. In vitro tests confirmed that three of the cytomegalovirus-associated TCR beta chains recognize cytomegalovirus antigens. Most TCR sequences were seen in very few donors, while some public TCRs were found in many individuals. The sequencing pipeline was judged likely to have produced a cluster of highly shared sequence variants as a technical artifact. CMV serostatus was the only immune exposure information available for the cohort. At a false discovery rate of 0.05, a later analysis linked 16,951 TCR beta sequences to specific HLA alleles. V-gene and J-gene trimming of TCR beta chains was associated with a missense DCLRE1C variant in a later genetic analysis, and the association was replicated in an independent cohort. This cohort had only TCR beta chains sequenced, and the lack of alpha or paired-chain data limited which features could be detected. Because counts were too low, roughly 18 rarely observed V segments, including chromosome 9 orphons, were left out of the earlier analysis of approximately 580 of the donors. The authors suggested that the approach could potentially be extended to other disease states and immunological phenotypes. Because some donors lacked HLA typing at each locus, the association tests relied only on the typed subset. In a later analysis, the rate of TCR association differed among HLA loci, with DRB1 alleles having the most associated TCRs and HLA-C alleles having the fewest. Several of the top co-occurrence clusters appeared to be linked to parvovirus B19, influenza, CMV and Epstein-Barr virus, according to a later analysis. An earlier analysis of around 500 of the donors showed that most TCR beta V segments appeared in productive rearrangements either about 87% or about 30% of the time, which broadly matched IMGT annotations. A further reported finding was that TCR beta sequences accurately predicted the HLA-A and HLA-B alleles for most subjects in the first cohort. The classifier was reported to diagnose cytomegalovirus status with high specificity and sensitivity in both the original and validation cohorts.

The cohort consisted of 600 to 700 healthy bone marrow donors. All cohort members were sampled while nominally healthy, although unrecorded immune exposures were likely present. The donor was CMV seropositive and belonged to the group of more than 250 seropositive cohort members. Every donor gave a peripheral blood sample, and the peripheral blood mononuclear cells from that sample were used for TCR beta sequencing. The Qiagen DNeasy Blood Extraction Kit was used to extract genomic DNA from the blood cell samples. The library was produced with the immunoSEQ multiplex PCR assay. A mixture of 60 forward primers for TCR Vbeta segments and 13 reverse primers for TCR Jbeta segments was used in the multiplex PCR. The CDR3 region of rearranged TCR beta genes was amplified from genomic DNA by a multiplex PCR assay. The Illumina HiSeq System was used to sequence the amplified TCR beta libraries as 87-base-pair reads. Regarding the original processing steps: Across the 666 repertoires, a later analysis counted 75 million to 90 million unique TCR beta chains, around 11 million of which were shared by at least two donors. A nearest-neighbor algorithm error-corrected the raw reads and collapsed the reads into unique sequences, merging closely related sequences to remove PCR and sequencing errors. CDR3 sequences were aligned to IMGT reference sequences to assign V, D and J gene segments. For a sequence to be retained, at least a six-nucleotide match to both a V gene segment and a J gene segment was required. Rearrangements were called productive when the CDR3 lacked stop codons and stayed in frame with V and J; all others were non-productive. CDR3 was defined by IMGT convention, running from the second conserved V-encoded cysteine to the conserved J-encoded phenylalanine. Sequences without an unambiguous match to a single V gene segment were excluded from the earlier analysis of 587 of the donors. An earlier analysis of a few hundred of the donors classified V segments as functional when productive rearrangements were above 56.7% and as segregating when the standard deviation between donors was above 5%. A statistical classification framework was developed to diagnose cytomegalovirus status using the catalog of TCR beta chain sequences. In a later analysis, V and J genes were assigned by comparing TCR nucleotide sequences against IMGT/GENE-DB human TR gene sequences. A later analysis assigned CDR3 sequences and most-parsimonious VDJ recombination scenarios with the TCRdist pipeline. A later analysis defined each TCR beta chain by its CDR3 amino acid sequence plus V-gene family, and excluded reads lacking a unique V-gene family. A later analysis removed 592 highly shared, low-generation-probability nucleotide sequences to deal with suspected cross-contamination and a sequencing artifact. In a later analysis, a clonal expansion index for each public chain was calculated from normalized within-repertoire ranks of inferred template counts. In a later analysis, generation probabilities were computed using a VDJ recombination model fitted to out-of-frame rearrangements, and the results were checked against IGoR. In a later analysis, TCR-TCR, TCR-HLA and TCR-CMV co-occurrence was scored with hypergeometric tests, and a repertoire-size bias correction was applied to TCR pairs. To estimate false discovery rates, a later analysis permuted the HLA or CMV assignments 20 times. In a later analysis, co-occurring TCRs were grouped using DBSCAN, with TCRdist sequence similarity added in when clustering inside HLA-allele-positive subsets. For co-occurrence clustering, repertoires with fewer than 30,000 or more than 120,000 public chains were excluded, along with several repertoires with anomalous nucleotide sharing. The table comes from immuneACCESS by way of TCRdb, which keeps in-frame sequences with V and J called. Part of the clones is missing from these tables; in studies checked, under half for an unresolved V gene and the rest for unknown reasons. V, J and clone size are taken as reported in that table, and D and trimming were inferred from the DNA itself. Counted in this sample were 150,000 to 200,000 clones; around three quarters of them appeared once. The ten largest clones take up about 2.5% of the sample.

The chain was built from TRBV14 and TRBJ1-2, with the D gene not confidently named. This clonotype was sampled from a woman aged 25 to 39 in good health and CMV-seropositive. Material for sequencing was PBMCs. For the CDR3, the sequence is CASSQDKAGGYTF. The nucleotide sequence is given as TGTGCCAGCAGCCAAGACAAAGCGGGCGGCTACACCTTC.